This T cell receptor beta chain was documented in a study of human T cells and chemical hapten exposure. Study background: The study sensitized with 2% DPC on a 2 cm by 2 cm patch of upper inner arm skin. There were weekly diphenylcyclopropenone doses to the scalp for patients throughout the roughly 25-week study. Predominantly women, the patients had alopecia areata, totalis or universalis. Study observations and caveats: Versus controls, significantly more large CDR3 similarity clusters arose from expanded TCRs.

Germline CDR1 SGHAT, CDR2 FQNNGV. V was pared by 7 bases and J by 2 bases, with 11 bases of the junction left unmatched. The CDR3 runs to 17 residues. TCRdb itself ran the RACE reads through MiXCR, one entry per CDR3 protein. Here the sample spans tens of thousands of distinct CDR3 sequences, about an eighth being singletons. Note on this clonotype: Its antigen is unidentified.

The time point was: patch test 3, about 24 weeks after DPC sensitization. Treatment described: therapeutic diphenylcyclopropenone sensitization with weekly scalp DPC. This TCR came from a woman in her forties or fifties with alopecia areata. Some clones in this sample may be carry-over from other donors' samples. Specimen: whole blood, collected in connection with sensitization to the hapten diphenylcyclopropenone (DPC). The J gene is TRBJ2-2, the V gene TRBV11-2; 9 bases fit TRBD2. The CDR3 spells CASTFGGLAINTGELFF. The CDR3 DNA is TGTGCCAGCACCTTTGGTGGACTAGCGATTAACACCGGGGAGCTGTTTTTT.